Listed here are 2 T cell receptor beta chains from one sample, sequenced in a study of breast tumors, draining lymph nodes, adjacent tissues. TCRdb re-derived calls from the multiplex PCR reads in MiXCR, one entry per CDR3 protein. The sample carries about 110,000 distinct CDR3 sequences, less than 40% recorded once. The lymph nodes were axillary draining lymph nodes from breast cancer patients. Input material: axillary lymph node tissue. These receptors all stem from a female donor with breast cancer. Some clones in this sample may be carry-over from other donors' samples.

Remarks on this clonotype: In this CDR3 the conserved last residue, phenylalanine or tryptophan, is missing, so a read error is likely. This rearrangement joins TRBV7-9 to TRBJ1-6, with D possibly being TRBD1 (6 bases). CDR1 is SEHNR and CDR2 is FQNEAQ in the germline V gene (reference sequence). The CDR3 spans 15 residues. The V end lost 11 bases, the J end lost 2 bases, and 16 bases lay between the germline ends. The CDR3 is CAWSGGSPYNSPLHS. As DNA, the CDR3 is TGTGCCTGGTCCGGGGGCAGCCCCTATAATTCACCCCTCCACTCT.

This clonotype showed up many times. J is TRBJ2-7 and V is TRBV25-1; TRBD1 matches 7 bases. The CDR3 totals 13 residues. Germline trimming cut 4 bases from V and 3 bases from J; bases unmatched to any gene: 3. CDR1 and CDR2 (germline): MGHDK, SYGVNS. This CDR3 reads CASSGDRDYEQYF. CDR3 DNA: TGTGCCAGCAGTGGGGACAGAGACTACGAGCAGTACTTC.